This record looks at one T cell receptor beta chain sequence and its context. What it recognizes is unknown. The entry originates in a study of cytotoxic CD8 clonotypes in ibrutinib-treated CLL. Study results and caveats: Clonality was elevated at ibrutinib response and had returned toward baseline at progression.

Per germline, CDR1 KGHSH and CDR2 LQKENI. The CDR3 totals 14 residues. V lost 1 base and J 6 bases, leaving 9 bases between the germline ends. A 1 in 200,000 to 1 in 1 million T cell depth was the sequencing target. Profiling relied on immunoSEQ multiplex PCR, and the TCRdb table lists in-frame clones only, not all of them. Among 130,000 or so clones listed, roughly 80% were seen once. The source of this sequence is a human donor with chronic lymphocytic leukemia. The V gene is TRBV18, the J gene TRBJ1-4, with D possibly TRBD1 on 5 matching bases. Sequencing used PBMCs, obtained after 12 months of ibrutinib treatment. CDR3 coding DNA: TGTGCCAGCTCACCACGTGGGGGTGATGAAAAACTGTTTTTT. It specifies CASSPRGGDEKLFF.